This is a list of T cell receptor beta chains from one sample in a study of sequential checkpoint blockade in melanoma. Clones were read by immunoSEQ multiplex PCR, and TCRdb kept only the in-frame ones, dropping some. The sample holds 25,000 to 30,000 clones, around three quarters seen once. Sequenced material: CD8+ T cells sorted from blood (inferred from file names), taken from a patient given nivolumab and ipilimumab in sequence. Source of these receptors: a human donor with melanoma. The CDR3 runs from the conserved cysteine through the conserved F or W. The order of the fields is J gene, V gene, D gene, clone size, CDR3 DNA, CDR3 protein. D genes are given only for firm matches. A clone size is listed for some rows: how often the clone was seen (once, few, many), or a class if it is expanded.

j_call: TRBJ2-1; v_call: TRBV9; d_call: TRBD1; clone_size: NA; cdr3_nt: TGTGCCAGCAGCGTAGTCGCCACAGGGGGAAGGAATGAGCAGTTCTTC; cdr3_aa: CASSVVATGGRNEQFF
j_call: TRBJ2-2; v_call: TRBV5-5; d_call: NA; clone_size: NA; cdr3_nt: TGTGCCAGCAGCCACGAACCGGGGGGCCCCACCGGGGAGCTGTTTTTT; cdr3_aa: CASSHEPGGPTGELFF
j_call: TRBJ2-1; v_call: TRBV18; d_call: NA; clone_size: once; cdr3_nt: TGTGCCAGCTCACCACCGGAGGGGCCCTCCTACAATGAGCAGTTCTTC; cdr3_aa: CASSPPEGPSYNEQFF
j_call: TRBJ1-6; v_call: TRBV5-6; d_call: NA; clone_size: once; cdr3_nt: TGTGCCAGCAGTCCAGGGGTTTATAATTCACCCCTCCACTTT; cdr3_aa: CASSPGVYNSPLHF
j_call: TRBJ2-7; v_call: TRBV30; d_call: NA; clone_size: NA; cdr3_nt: TGTGCCTGGAGTGTACGTCCCCCACAGACCTACGAGCAGTACTTC; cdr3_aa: CAWSVRPPQTYEQYF
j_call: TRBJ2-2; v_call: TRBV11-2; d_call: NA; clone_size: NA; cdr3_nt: TGTGCCAGCAGCTTATCCTCGGGGACCGGGGAGCTGTTTTTT; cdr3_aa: CASSLSSGTGELFF
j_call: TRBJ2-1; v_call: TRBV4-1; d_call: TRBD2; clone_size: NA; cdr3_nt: TGCGCCAGCAGCCAAGCTAGCGGGGATTACAATGAGCAGTTCTTC; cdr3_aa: CASSQASGDYNEQFF
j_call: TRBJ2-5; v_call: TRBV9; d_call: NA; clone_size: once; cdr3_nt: TGTGCCAGCAGCGTAGGGGGGCTCTCAGGGGGGGAGACCCAGTACTTC; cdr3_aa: CASSVGGLSGGETQYF
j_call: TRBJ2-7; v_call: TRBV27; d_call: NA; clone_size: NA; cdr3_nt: TGTGCCAGCAGTTTGGTCGGGATGGCCTACGAGCAGTACTTC; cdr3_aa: CASSLVGMAYEQYF
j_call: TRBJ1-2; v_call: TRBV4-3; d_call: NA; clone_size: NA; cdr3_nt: TGCGCCAGCAAACCGGACGTGGGGGGCTATGGCTACACCTTC; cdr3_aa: CASKPDVGGYGYTF
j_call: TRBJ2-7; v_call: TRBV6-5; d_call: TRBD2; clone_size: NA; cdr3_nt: TGTGCCAGCAGACTAGCGATGAACTACGAGCAGTACTTC; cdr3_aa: CASRLAMNYEQYF
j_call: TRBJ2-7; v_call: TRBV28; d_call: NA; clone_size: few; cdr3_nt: TGTGCCAGCAGTGGGACAGGGACTAGATCCCCCTACGAGCAGTACTTC; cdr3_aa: CASSGTGTRSPYEQYF
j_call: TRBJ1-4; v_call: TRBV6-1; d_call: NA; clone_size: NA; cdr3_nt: TGTGCCAGCAGGAACGCCGGCGGGTACGAAAAACTGTTTTTT; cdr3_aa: CASRNAGGYEKLFF
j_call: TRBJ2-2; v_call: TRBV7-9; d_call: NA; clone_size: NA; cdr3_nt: TGTGCCAGGATGACAGTAAACACCGGGGAGCTGTTTTTT; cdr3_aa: CARMTVNTGELFF
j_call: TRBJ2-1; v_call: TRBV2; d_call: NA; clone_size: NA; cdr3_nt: TGTGCCAGCACGTTAATTGAGCAGTTCTTC; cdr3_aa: CASTLIEQFF
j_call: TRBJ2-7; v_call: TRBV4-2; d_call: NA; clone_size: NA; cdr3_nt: TGTGCCAGCAGCCAAGAAAAGGGGAAGGACGAGCAGTACTTC; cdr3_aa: CASSQEKGKDEQYF
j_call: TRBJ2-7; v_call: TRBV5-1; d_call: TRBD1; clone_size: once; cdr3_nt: TGCGCCAGCAGCTTCGGGACAGAGGAGCAGTACTTC; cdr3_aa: CASSFGTEEQYF
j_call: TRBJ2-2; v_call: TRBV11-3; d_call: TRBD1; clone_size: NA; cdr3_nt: TGTGCCAGCAGCGACCGGACAGGGGCCGGGGAGCTGTTTTTT; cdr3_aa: CASSDRTGAGELFF
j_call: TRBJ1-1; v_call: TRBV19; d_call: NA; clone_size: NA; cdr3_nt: TGTGCCAGTACCATCGGAGCCCTCGGGGGGACTGAAGCTTTCTTT; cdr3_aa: CASTIGALGGTEAFF
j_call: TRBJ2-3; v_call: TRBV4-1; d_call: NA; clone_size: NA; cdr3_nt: TGCGCCAGCAGCCGACAGGACAGATACACAGATACGCAGTATTTT; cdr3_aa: CASSRQDRYTDTQYF
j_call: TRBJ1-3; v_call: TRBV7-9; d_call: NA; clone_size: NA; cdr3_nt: TGTGCCGAACAGATACAGGGTGGTGGAAACACCATATATTTT; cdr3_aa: CAEQIQGGGNTIYF
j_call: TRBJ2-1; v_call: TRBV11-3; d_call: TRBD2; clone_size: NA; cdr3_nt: TGTGCCAGCAGCTTTAGCGGGGGGGCTGGTGAGCAGTTCTTC; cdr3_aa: CASSFSGGAGEQFF
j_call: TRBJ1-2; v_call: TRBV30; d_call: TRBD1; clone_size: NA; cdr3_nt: TGTGCCTGGAGCTCGGGACAGGGGATATACTATGGCTACACCTTC; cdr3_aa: CAWSSGQGIYYGYTF
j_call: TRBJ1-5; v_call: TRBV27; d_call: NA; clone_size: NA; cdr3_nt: TGTGCCAGCAGTTTTCGGGGGGCCAGTCAGCCCCAGCATTTT; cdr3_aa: CASSFRGASQPQHF
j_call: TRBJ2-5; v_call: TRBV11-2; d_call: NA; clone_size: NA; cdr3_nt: TGTGCCAGCAGCTTATCGAGGGCTGGAGAGACCCAGTACTTC; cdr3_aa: CASSLSRAGETQYF
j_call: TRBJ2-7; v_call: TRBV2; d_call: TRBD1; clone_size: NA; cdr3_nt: TGTGCCAGCAGAACAGGACAGGGTTGGAGCGAGCAGTACTTC; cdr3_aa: CASRTGQGWSEQYF
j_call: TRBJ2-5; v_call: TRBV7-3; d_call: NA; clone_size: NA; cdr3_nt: TGTGCCAGCAGCTTAATAGGCGGGGTGGGGGAGACCCAGTACTTC; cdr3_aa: CASSLIGGVGETQYF